A selection of T cell receptor beta chains follows, all from one sample in a study of T cell responses to AZD1222 COVID-19 vaccine. Data came from immunoSEQ multiplex PCR; TCRdb stores just in-frame clones and leaves some out. The sample includes roughly 170,000 clones, about 91% of them seen just once. Here the sequenced sample was peripheral blood, taken on day 0 of AZD1222 vaccination. Every receptor here comes from an adult in good health. Both conserved end residues are part of each CDR3.

>TRBV30|TRBJ2-3
CAFFRHTQYF
>TRBV14|TRBJ2-7
CASSRTPGQLYEQYF
>TRBV3-1/TRBV3-2|TRBJ1-2
CASSQGGTGRAF
>TRBV30|TRBJ2-2
CAWSGGPLPGELFF
>TRBV12-5|TRBJ1-1
CASGYGQVGALGNTEAFF
>TRBV19|TRBJ2-7
CASSSRQQNYEQYF
>TRBV12-3/TRBV12-4|TRBJ2-2
CASSPGSNRELFF
>TRBV6-5|TRBJ1-4
CASSRDPAGEKLFF
>TRBV28|TRBJ2-5
CASSLELAGLQETQYF
>TRBV13|TRBJ1-1
CASSTTGQGGTEAFF
>TRBV30|TRBJ1-2
CAWSIGQSYTF
>TRBV19|TRBJ2-7
CASSPRTGPRSYEQYF
>TRBV7-9|TRBJ2-1
CASSPGTNEQFF
>TRBV9|TRBJ2-4
CASSVGVGQAGNIQYF
>TRBV28|TRBJ2-5
CASSLDGQRLTQYF
>TRBV7-9|TRBJ1-2
CASSFRQAANYGYTF
>TRBV10-3|TRBJ2-7
CAISVTITGAEQYF
>TRBV19|TRBJ2-1
CASSLDRVTPSYNEQFF
>TRBV6-5|TRBJ2-2
CASSSSRSGTGELFF
>TRBV6-5|TRBJ2-7
CASRVGGRYEQYF
>TRBV5-1|TRBJ2-5
CASSLTGREQETQYF
>TRBV7-7|TRBJ2-5
CASSLVQGQETQYF
>TRBV20-1|TRBJ2-1
CSASSDNNNEQFF
>TRBV19|TRBJ1-2
CASSIGSGGGYTF
>TRBV11-2|TRBJ2-7
CASRTEGVSYEQYF
>TRBV5-1|TRBJ1-1
CASSFQPGQTEAFF
>TRBV4-2|TRBJ1-2
CASSQVNPYGYTF
>TRBV6-1|TRBJ2-1
CASSGSGREYYNEQFF
>TRBV4-3|TRBJ1-6
CASSQGFPSDSPLHF
>TRBV30|TRBJ1-5
CAWSEGALGQPQHF
>TRBV7-9|TRBJ2-2
CASSLAGGSSGELFF
>TRBV11-3|TRBJ2-2
CASSTRTSGSTGELFF
>TRBV11-1|TRBJ2-5
CASSSGETQYF
>TRBV5-6|TRBJ1-2
CASSLFGGYTF
>TRBV7-8|TRBJ1-3
CASRQSRGSGNTIYF
>TRBV5-4|TRBJ1-1
CASSFEGMGLNTEAFF
>TRBV3-1/TRBV3-2|TRBJ2-1
CASSQGLAASYNEQFF
>TRBV5-6|TRBJ2-5
CASSLVRQGAGETQYF
>TRBV10-1|TRBJ2-3
CASSESISAPDTQYF
>TRBV21-1|TRBJ1-4
CASSNSGIREKLFF
>TRBV5-1|TRBJ1-5
CASSLEGYSNQPQHF
>TRBV5-4|TRBJ2-5
CASSPDGHQETQYF
>TRBV30|TRBJ2-5
CAWSVVGAGETQYF